This T cell receptor beta chain was recovered during a study of OX40 agonist ivuxolimab in advanced cancers. Turning to the study itself: All patients had ivuxolimab intravenously every 2 weeks at 0.01 to 10 mg/kg. Past anti-PD-1, anti-PD-L1 or anti-CTLA-4 therapy was accepted, and 30% to 50% had received some.

Clones were read by immunoSEQ multiplex PCR, and TCRdb kept only the in-frame ones, dropping some. The table shows tens of thousands of clones, with around nine tenths occurring only once. Study results and limitations: CD8+ T cells were the subset that, on average, had more expanded clones than CD4+.

Worth noting for this clone: Its antigen is still unknown.

Collection of blood occurred at baseline, at cycle 4 day 1, and at cycle 7 day 1. Sample: CD4+ or CD8+ T cells sorted from blood, taken in a trial of the OX40 agonist ivuxolimab. This clonotype originated in an adult with an advanced solid tumor such as melanoma, head and neck, liver or kidney cancer.

The CDR3 sequence: CASSISQGGNQETQYF. The CDR3, as DNA: TGTGCCAGTAGTATCTCACAGGGGGGGAACCAAGAGACCCAGTACTTC. The rearrangement uses TRBV19 and TRBJ2-5; D is perhaps TRBD1 (8 bases). Germline V lookup: CDR1 LNHDA, CDR2 SQIVND (reference sequence). This CDR3 is built from 16 residues. With 3 bases removed from V and 0 bases from J, the gap between germline ends came to 14 bases.